Listed below are T cell receptor beta chains from one sample, sequenced in a study of identifying expanded T cells in peripheral blood. Here immunoSEQ multiplex PCR was the method, and the copy in TCRdb shows in-frame clones only, minus some. The repertoire holds approximately 59,000 clones, with approximately 89% as singletons. Sequencing used blood. The receptors were gathered from a person aged 18-70 years in good health. CDR3s include the opening cysteine and the closing phenylalanine or tryptophan. A D gene is named only where the DNA matches it firmly. Not every row has a clone size; where given, it reads once, few, many or a size class.

d_call j_call v_call clone_size cdr3_nt cdr3_aa
TRBD1 TRBJ1-6 TRBV7-2 . TGTGCCAGCAGCACCGGGACAGTCAGTTCACCCCTCCACTTT CASSTGTVSSPLHF
. TRBJ1-5 TRBV11-2 . TGTGCCAGCAGCCTTAGAAGGGACAAGCTTCAGCATTTT CASSLRRDKLQHF
TRBD1 TRBJ1-2 TRBV19 . TGTGCCAGTAGTACGGGACAGTACAGGAACTATGGCTACACCTTC CASSTGQYRNYGYTF
. TRBJ2-7 TRBV4-2 . TGTGCCAGCAGCCACTCGACTGGGGACTCCTACGAGCAGTACTTC CASSHSTGDSYEQYF
. TRBJ2-4 TRBV29-1 . TGCAGCGTGTTGGCCAAAAACATTCAGTACTTC CSVLAKNIQYF
TRBD2 TRBJ2-1 TRBV29-1 . TGCACCGTGACTAGCGGGAAGAGCTCCTACAATGAGCAGTTCTTC CTVTSGKSSYNEQFF
TRBD1 TRBJ2-7 TRBV14 . TGTGCCAGCAGCCAAGCCCTGGGACAGGGTGCCTACGAGCAGTACTTC CASSQALGQGAYEQYF
TRBD1 TRBJ2-2 TRBV18 . TGTGCCAGCTCAGCACAGGGGGATGCCGGGGAGCTGTTTTTT CASSAQGDAGELFF
. TRBJ2-7 TRBV28 . TGTGCCAGCAGTTGGGGGAAAAACGAGCAGTACTTC CASSWGKNEQYF
TRBD1 TRBJ1-5 TRBV19 few TGTGCCAGTAGAGACAGGGACCAGCCCCAGCATTTT CASRDRDQPQHF
. TRBJ1-4 TRBV23-1 . TGCGCCAGCAGTTCCAAAAGGGACGGACTGTTTTTT CASSSKRDGLFF
TRBD1 TRBJ1-1 TRBV5-1 . TGCGCCAGCAGCAAGGACAGGGCTATGAACACTGAAGCTTTCTTT CASSKDRAMNTEAFF
. TRBJ2-7 TRBV2 . TGTGCCAGCAGTGATACGGGAAGCTCCTACGAGCAGTACTTC CASSDTGSSYEQYF
TRBD1 TRBJ1-1 TRBV18 . TGTGCCAGCTCACCAATGGGGACAGTTAGGACTGAAGCTTTCTTT CASSPMGTVRTEAFF
TRBD1 TRBJ2-1 TRBV29-1 . TGCAGCGTGCCAGGGACAGGGGGCTGGTACAATGAGCAGTTCTTC CSVPGTGGWYNEQFF
. TRBJ1-3 TRBV7-7 . TGTGCTAGCAGCTTAGACATGGGCTCTGGAAACACCATATATTTT CASSLDMGSGNTIYF
. TRBJ1-1 TRBV15 . TGTGCCACCAGCATCCAGACAGGACCGAACACTGAAGCTTTCTTT CATSIQTGPNTEAFF
. TRBJ2-7 TRBV28 . TGTGCCAGCAGTTTTGGGTCGGACGAGCAGTACTTC CASSFGSDEQYF
TRBD2 TRBJ2-1 TRBV4-2 . TGTGCCAGCAGCCGCCAACTAGCGGGAGATACCTACAATGAGCAGTTCTTC CASSRQLAGDTYNEQFF
TRBD2 TRBJ2-3 TRBV4-3 . TGCGCCAGCAGCCAAGATTTCGGACTAGCGTCTACGGATACGCAGTATTTT CASSQDFGLASTDTQYF
. TRBJ1-1 TRBV4-3 . TGCGCCAGCAGCCAAAACCGGGATTTAGAAGCTTTCTTT CASSQNRDLEAFF
. TRBJ2-7 TRBV29-1 . TGCAGCGTTGAATTAGAGACTCCTGCCTACGAGCAGTACTTC CSVELETPAYEQYF
TRBD2 TRBJ2-3 TRBV7-2 . TGTGCCAGCAGGGAACTAGCGGGGTTAGATACGCAGTATTTT CASRELAGLDTQYF
. TRBJ1-1 TRBV19 . TGTGCCAGTAGTATTATGAGAGGAAACACTGAAGCTTTCTTT CASSIMRGNTEAFF
. TRBJ2-1 TRBV5-4 . TGTGCCAGCAGCTCCGTGGAGCGAAGGGAGCAGTTCTTC CASSSVERREQFF
TRBD1 TRBJ1-1 TRBV30 . TGTGCCTGGAGTGCAACAGCGGGACAGGCTGACACTGAAGCTTTCTTT CAWSATAGQADTEAFF
. TRBJ2-7 TRBV5-4 once TGTGCCAGCAGTCACCAGGGGGGGACCCACGAGCAGTACTTC CASSHQGGTHEQYF
TRBD2 TRBJ2-3 TRBV7-2 . TGTGCCAGCAGCAGGACTAGCGGGACAACAGATACGCAGTATTTT CASSRTSGTTDTQYF
. TRBJ2-3 TRBV6-1 few TGTGCCAGCAGTGATGTACGAGTCGGCACAGATACGCAGTATTTT CASSDVRVGTDTQYF
TRBD1 TRBJ2-7 TRBV10-2 . TGCGCCAGCACCCCGGGACAGGGCTTCTACGAGCAGTACTTC CASTPGQGFYEQYF
. TRBJ2-5 TRBV9 . TGTGCCAGCAGCGCAGCCCAAGAGACCCAGTACTTC CASSAAQETQYF
. TRBJ2-1 TRBV4-3 . TGCGCCAGCAGCCAAGACTCGGTCACCGGGACTCCCAAAGCGGAGCAGTTCTTC CASSQDSVTGTPKAEQFF
. TRBJ1-2 TRBV2 . TGTGCCAGCAGTTTGGACGGAGTCTATGGCTACACCTTC CASSLDGVYGYTF
. TRBJ2-2 TRBV19 . TGTGCCAGTACGACAGTAGAGAAGGCCGGGGAGCTGTTTTTT CASTTVEKAGELFF
. TRBJ2-7 TRBV5-1 . TGCGCCAGCAGCCCCATCACTAGAGGCGAGCAGTACTTC CASSPITRGEQYF
TRBD2 TRBJ2-1 TRBV4-3 . TGCGCCAGCAGCCCCCGACTAGCGGGGGGGCGTGAGCAGTTCTTC CASSPRLAGGREQFF
. TRBJ2-1 TRBV5-4 . TGTGCCAGCAGCTTCGACAGGTTCTCCTACAATGAGCAGTTCTTC CASSFDRFSYNEQFF
. TRBJ2-3 TRBV2 . TGTGCCAGCAGCACAGGGTGGAAAGATACGCAGTATTTT CASSTGWKDTQYF
. TRBJ2-7 TRBV6-5 . TGTGCCAGCAGTTACTCCCACGATTACGAGCAGTACTTC CASSYSHDYEQYF
. TRBJ2-3 TRBV13 . TGTGCCAGCAGCTTAGGTCGCACAGATACGCAGTATTTT CASSLGRTDTQYF